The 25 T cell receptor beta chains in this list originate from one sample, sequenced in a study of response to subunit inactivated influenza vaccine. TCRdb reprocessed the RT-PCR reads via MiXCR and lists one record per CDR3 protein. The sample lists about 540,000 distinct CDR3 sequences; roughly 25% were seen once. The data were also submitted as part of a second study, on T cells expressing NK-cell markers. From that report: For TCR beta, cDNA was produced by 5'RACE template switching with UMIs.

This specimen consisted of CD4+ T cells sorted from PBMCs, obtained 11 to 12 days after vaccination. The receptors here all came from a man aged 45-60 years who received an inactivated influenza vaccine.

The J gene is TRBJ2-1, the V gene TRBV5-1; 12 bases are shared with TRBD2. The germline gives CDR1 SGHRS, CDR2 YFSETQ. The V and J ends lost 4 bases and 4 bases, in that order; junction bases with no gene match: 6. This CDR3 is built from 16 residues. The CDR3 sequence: CASSQSSGGAYNEQFF. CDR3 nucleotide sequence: TGCGCCAGCAGCCAATCTAGCGGGGGGGCGTACAATGAGCAGTTCTTC.

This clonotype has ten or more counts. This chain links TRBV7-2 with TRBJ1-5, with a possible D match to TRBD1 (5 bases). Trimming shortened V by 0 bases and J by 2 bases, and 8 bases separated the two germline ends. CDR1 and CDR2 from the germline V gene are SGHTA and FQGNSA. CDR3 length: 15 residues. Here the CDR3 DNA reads TGTGCCAGCAGCTTAGCAGGGGCCCGCAATCAGCCCCAGCATTTT. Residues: CASSLAGARNQPQHF. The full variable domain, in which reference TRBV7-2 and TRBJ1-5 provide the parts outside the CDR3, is GAGVSQSPSNKVTEKGKDVELRCDPISGHTALYWYRQSLGQGLEFLIYFQGNSAPDKSGLPSDRFSAERTGGSVSTLTIQRTQQEDSAVYLCASSLAGARNQPQHFGDGTRLSIL.

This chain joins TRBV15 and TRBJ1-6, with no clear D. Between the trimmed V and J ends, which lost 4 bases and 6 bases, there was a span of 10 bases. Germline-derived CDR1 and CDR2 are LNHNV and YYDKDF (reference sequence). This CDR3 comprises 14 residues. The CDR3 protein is CATSTGMLNSPLHF. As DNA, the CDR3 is TGTGCCACCAGCACGGGAATGCTTAATTCACCCCTCCACTTT.

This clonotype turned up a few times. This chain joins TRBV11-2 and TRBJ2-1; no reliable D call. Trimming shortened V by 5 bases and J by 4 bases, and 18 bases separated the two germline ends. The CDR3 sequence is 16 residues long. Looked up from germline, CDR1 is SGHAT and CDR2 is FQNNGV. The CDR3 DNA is TGTGCCAGCAGCCAACGCCCCTCCGATTTATACAATGAGCAGTTCTTC. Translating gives CASSQRPSDLYNEQFF.

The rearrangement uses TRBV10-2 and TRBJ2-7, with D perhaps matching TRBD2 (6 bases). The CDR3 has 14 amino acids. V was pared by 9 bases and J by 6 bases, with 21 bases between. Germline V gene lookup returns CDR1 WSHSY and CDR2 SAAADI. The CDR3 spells CASSLGSGRLEQYF. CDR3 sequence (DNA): TGCGCCAGTTCCTTAGGGTCCGGGAGACTCGAGCAGTACTTC.

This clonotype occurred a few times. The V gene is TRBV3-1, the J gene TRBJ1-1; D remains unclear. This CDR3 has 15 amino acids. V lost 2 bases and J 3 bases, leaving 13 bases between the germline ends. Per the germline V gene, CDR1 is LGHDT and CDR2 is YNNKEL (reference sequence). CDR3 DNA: TGTGCCAGCAGCCAAACCGGCATACGGGACACTGAAGCTTTCTTT. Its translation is CASSQTGIRDTEAFF.

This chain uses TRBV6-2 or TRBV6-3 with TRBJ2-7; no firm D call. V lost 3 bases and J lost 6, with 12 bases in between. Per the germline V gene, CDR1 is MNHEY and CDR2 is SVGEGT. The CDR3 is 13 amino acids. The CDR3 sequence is CASSYGRIAEQYF. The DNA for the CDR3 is TGTGCCAGCAGTTATGGTCGGATCGCCGAGCAGTACTTC.

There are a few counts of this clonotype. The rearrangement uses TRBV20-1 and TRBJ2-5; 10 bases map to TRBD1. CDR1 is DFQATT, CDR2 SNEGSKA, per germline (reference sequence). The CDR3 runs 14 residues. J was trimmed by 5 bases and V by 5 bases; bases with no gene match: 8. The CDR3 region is CSASGTGDRETQYF. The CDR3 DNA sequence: TGCAGTGCTTCCGGGACAGGGGATCGGGAGACCCAGTACTTC.

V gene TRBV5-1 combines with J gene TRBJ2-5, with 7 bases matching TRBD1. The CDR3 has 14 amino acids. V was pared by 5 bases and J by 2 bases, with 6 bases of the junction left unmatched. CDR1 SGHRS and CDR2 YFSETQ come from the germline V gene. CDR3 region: CASRNPGQQETQYF. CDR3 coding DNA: TGCGCCAGCAGAAATCCGGGACAGCAAGAGACCCAGTACTTC.

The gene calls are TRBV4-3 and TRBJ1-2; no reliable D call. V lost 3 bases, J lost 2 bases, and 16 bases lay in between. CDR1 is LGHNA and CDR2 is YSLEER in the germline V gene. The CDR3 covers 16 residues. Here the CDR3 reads CASSQAFDTRNYGYTF. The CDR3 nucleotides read TGCGCCAGCAGCCAGGCTTTCGATACAAGAAACTATGGCTACACCTTC.

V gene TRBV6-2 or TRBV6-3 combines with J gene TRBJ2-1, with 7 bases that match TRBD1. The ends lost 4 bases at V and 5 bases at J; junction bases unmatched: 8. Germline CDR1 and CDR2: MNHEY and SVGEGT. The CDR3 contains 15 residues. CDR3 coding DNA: TGTGCCAGCAGTTCAGCCGGGACAGTCCACAATGAGCAGTTCTTC. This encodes CASSSAGTVHNEQFF.

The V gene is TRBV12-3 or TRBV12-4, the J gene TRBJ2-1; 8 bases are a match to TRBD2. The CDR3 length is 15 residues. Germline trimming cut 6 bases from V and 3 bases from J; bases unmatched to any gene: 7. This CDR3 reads CASSPSGRFYNEQFF. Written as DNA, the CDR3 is TGTGCCAGCAGCCCGAGCGGGAGATTCTACAATGAGCAGTTCTTC.

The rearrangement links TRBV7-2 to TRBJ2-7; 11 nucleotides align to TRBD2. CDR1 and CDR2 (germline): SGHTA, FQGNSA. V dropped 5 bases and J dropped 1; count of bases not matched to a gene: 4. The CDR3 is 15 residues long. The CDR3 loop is CASSHTSGGSYEQYF. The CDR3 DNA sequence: TGTGCCAGCAGCCATACTAGCGGGGGTTCCTACGAGCAGTACTTC.

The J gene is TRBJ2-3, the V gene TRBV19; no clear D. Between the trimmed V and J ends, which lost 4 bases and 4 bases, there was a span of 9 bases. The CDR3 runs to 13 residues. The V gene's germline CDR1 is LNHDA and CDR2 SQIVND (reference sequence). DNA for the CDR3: TGTGCCAGTAGTAGTGGTGTGGCAGATACGCAGTATTTT. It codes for CASSSGVADTQYF.

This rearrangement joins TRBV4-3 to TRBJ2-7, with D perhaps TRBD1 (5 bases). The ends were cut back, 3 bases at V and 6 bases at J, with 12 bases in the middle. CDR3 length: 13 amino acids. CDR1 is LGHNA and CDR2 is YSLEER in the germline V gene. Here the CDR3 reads CASSQSLGVEQYF. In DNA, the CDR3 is TGCGCCAGCAGCCAGTCCCTAGGGGTCGAGCAGTACTTC.

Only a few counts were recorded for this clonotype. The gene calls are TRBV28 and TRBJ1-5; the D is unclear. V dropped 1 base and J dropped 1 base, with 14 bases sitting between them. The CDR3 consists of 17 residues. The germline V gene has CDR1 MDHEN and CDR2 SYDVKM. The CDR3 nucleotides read TGTGCCAGCAGTTTATACGACCGTGGCAGAAGCAATCAGCCCCAGCATTTT. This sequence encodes CASSLYDRGRSNQPQHF.

The CDR3 DNA follows: TGTGCCAGCAGCTTAGTCGGGGGGTGGAATCAGCCCCAGCATTTT. Translated: CASSLVGGWNQPQHF. The chain links TRBV7-8 to TRBJ1-5; weak D call: TRBD1 (5 bases). The germline V gene has CDR1 SGHVS and CDR2 FQNEAQ. Trimming left V 1 base short and J 4 bases short, with 11 bases between. The CDR3 is made up of 15 amino acids.

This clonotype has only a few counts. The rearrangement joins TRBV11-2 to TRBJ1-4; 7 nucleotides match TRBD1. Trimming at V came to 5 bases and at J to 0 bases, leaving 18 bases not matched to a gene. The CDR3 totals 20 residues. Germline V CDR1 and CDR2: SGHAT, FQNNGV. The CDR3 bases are TGTGCCAGCAGCACCGGACGGGACAGCCAATACAGTACAACTAATGAAAAACTGTTTTTT. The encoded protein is CASSTGRDSQYSTTNEKLFF.

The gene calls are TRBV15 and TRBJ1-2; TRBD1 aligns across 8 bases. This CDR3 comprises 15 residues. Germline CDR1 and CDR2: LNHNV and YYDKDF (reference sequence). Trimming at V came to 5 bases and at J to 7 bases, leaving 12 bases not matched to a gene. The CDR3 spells CATSVTGQGLGGYTF. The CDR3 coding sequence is TGTGCCACCAGCGTTACCGGACAGGGTTTAGGTGGCTACACCTTC.

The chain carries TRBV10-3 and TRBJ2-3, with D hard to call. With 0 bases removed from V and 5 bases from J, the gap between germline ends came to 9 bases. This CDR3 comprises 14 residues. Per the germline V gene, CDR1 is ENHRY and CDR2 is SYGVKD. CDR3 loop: CAISESRPLDTQYF. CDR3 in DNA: TGTGCCATCAGTGAGTCGAGACCCCTAGATACGCAGTATTTT.

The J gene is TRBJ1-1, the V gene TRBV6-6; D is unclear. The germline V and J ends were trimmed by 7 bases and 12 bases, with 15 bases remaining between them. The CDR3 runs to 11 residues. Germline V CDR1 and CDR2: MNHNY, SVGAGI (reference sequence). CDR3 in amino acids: CASTSYRGTFF. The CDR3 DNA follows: TGTGCCAGCACATCGTACCGGGGAACTTTCTTT.

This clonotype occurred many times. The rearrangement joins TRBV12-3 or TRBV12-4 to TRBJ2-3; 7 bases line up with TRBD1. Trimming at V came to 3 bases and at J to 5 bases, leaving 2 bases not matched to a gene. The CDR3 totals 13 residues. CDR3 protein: CASSFAGGDTQYF. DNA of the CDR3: TGTGCCAGCAGTTTTGCAGGGGGAGATACGCAGTATTTT.

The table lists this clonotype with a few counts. CDR3 coding DNA: TGTGCCAGCAGTTGGAGCCGACAAGAGACCCAGTACTTC. Protein product: CASSWSRQETQYF. The chain recombines TRBV25-1 with TRBJ2-5; D is unresolved. Germline values: CDR1 MGHDK, CDR2 SYGVNS. V shed 5 bases and J shed 2 bases, with 9 bases lying between them. The CDR3 loop spans 13 amino acids.

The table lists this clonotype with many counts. Written as DNA, the CDR3 is TGTGCCAGCAGTTCATCGATCGGACAGACCCGAAGCACAGATACGCAGTATTTT. This sequence encodes CASSSSIGQTRSTDTQYF. This chain links TRBV27 with TRBJ2-3; D is perhaps TRBD1 (6 bases). The CDR3 loop spans 18 amino acids. The germline V and J ends were trimmed by 4 bases and 0 bases, with 20 bases remaining between them. Germline assignment: CDR1 MNHEY and CDR2 SMNVEV (reference sequence).

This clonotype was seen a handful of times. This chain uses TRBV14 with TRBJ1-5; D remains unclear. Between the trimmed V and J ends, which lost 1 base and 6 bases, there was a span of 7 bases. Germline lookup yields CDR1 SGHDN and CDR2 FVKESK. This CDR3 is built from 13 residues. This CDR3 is CASSQGWAQPQHF. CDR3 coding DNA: TGTGCCAGCAGCCAAGGTTGGGCTCAGCCCCAGCATTTT.